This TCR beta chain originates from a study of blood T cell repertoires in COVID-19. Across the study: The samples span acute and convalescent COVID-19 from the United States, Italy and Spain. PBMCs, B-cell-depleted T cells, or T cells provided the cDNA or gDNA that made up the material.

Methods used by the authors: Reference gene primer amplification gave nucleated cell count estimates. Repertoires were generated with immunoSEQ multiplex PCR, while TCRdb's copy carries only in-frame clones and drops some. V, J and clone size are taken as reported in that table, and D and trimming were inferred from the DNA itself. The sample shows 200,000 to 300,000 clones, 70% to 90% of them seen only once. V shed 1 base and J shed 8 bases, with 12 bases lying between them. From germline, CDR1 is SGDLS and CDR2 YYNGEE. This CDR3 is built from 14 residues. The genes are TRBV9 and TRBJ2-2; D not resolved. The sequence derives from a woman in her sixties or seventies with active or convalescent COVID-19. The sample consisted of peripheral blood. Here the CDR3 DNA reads TGTGCCAGCAGCGTACTCTCTACCGAGGGGGAGCTGTTTTTT. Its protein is CASSVLSTEGELFF.